This T cell receptor beta chain was identified during a study of beta chain features in type 1 diabetes. Study findings and constraints: For patients and controls alike, PCR might favor shorter templates to the same degree.

Per germline, CDR1 GTSNPN and CDR2 SVGIG (reference sequence). Trimming removed 5 bases from V and 1 base from J, with 2 bases in between. CDR3 length equals 10 residues. Expressed TCRB transcripts got sequenced, as all isolated RNA was reverse transcribed. Libraries were prepared by immunoSEQ multiplex PCR; TCRdb keeps only in-frame clonotypes and omits some of them. The table includes about 470,000 clones, 30% detected once. This clone was observed a handful of times. Its matching antigen is unknown. The receptor was isolated from a man in his late teens or twenties in good health. The chain uses TRBV30 and TRBJ1-1; D unresolved. The sequencing sample was made of naive CD4+ T cells from blood. The CDR3 protein is CAWGNTEAFF. In DNA form, the CDR3 reads TGTGCCTGGGGGAACACTGAAGCTTTCTTT.